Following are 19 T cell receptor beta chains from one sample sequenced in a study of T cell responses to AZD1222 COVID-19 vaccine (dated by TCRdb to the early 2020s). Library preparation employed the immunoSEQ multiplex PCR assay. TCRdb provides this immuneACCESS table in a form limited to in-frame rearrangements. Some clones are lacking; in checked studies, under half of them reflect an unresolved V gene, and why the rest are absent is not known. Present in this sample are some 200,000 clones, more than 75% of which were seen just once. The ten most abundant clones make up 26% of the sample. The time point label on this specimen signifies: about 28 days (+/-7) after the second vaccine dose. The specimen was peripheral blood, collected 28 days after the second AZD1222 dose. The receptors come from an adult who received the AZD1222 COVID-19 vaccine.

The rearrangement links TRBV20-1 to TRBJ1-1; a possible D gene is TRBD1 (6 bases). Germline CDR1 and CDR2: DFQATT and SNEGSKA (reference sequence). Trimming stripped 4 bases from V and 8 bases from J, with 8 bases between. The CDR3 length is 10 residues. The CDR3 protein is CSAKGHEAFF. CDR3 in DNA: TGCAGTGCTAAGGGACACGAAGCTTTCTTT.

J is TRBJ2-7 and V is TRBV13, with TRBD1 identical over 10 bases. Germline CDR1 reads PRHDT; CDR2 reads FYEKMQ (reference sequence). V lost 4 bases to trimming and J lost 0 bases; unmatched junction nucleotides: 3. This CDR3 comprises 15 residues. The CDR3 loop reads CASSSRTGGSYEQYF. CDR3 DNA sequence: TGTGCCAGCAGCTCCCGGACAGGGGGCTCCTACGAGCAGTACTTC.

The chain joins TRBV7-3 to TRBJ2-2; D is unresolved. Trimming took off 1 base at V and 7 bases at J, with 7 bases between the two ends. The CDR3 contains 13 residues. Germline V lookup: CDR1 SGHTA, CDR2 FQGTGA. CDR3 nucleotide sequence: TGTGCCAGCAGCTTAAGTAGTAGCGGGGAGCTGTTTTTT. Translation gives CASSLSSSGELFF.

The CDR3 DNA follows: TGCGCCAGCAGCTTGGACGGGACCGCCGCGAACACCGGGGAGCTGTTTTTT. This gives the protein CASSLDGTAANTGELFF. The chain has TRBV5-1 and TRBJ2-2; D tentatively reads TRBD1 or TRBD2 (5 bases each). V was cut by 0 bases and J by 0 bases, with 12 bases left in between. Germline V gives CDR1 SGHRS, CDR2 YFSETQ. CDR3 length: 17 residues.

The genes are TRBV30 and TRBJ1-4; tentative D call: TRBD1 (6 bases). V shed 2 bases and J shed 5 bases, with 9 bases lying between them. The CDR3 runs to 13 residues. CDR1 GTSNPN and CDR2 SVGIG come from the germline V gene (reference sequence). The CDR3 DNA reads TGTGCCTGGAGTCTGAGGGGGAATGAAAAACTGTTTTTT. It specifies CAWSLRGNEKLFF.

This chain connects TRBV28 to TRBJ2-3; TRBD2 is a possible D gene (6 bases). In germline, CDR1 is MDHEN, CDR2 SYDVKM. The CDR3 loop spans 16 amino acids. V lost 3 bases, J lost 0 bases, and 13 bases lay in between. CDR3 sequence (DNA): TGTGCCAGCAGTTTGGGAGGCGGGGCTAGCACAGATACGCAGTATTTT. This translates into CASSLGGGASTDTQYF.

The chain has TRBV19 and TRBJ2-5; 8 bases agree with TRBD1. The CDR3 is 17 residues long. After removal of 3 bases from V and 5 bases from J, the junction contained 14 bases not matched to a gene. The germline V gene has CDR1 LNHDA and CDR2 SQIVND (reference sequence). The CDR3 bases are TGTGCCAGTAGTATCCGGACAGGGAGCGAGCGGGTGGAGACCCAGTACTTC. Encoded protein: CASSIRTGSERVETQYF.

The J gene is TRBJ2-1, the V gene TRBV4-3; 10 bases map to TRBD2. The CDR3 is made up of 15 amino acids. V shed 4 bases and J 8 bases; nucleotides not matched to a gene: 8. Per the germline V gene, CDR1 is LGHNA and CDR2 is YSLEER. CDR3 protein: CASSLGLARFDEQFF. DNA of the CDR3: TGCGCCAGCAGCCTGGGACTAGCGAGATTCGATGAGCAGTTCTTC.

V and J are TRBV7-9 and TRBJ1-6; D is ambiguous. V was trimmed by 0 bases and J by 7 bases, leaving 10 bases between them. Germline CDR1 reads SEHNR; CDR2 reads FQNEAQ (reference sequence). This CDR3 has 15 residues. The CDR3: CASSLASGVNSPLHF. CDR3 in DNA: TGTGCCAGCAGCTTAGCATCTGGGGTAAATTCACCCCTCCACTTT. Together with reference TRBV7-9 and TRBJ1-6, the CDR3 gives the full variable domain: DTGVSQNPRHKITKRGQNVTFRCDPISEHNRLYWYRQTLGQGPEFLTYFQNEAQLEKSRLLSDRFSAERPKGSFSTLEIQRTEQGDSAMYLCASSLASGVNSPLHFGNGTRLTVT.

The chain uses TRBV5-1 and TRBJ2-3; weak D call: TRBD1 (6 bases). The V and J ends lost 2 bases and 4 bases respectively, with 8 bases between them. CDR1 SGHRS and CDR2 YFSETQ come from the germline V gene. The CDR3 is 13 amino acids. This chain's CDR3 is CASSLQGADTQYF. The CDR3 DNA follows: TGCGCCAGCAGCTTACAGGGAGCAGATACGCAGTATTTT.

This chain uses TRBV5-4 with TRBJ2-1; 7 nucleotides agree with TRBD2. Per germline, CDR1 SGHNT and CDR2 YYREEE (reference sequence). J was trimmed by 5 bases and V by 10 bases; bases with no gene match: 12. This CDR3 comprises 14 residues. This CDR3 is CALAPSGDHNEQFF. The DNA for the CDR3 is TGTGCCCTCGCCCCTAGCGGAGACCACAATGAGCAGTTCTTC.

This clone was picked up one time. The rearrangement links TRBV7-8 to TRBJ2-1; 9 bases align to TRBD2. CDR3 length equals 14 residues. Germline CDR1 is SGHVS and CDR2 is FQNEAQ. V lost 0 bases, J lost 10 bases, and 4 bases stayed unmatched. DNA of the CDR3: TGTGCCAGCAGCTTAGCTAGACTAGCGGAAGAGCAGTTCTTC. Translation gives CASSLARLAEEQFF.

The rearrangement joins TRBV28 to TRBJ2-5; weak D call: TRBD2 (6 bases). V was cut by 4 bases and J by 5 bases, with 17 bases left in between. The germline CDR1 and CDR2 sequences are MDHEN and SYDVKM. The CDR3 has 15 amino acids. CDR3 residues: CASSSLLGGRETQYF. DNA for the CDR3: TGTGCCAGCAGTTCCCTATTAGGTGGGAGGGAGACCCAGTACTTC. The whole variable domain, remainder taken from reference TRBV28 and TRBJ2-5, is DVKVTQSSRYLVKRTGEKVFLECVQDMDHENMFWYRQDPGLGLRLIYFSYDVKMKEKGDIPEGYSVSREKKERFSLILESASTNQTSMYLCASSSLLGGRETQYFGPGTRLLVL.

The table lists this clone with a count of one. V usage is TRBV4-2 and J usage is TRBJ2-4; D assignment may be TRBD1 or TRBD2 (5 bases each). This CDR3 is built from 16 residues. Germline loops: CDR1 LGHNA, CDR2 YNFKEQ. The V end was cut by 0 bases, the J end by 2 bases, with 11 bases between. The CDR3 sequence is CASSQDQEGTKNIQYF. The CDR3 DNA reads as TGTGCCAGCAGCCAAGATCAAGAGGGGACCAAAAACATTCAGTACTTC.

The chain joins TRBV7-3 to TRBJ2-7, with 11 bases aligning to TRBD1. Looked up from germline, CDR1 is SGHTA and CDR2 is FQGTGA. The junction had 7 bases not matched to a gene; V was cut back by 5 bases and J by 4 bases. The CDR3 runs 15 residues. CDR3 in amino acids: CASSQDRGRVYEQYF. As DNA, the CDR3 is TGTGCCAGCAGCCAGGACAGGGGGCGAGTATACGAGCAGTACTTC.

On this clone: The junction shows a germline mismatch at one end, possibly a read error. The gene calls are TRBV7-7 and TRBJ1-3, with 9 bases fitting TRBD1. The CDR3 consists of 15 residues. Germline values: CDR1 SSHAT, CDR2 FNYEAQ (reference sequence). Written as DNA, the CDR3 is TGTGCTAGCAGCCGTCGGGGACAGGGAGGTCAGTCCATATATTTT. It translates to CASSRRGQGGQSIYF. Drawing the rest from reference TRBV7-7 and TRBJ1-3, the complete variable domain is GAGVSQSPRYKVTKRGQDVTLRCDPISSHATLYWYQQALGQGPEFLTYFNYEAQPDKSGLPSDRFSAERPEGSISTLTIQRTEQRDSAMYRCASSRRGQGGQSIYFGEGSWLTVV.

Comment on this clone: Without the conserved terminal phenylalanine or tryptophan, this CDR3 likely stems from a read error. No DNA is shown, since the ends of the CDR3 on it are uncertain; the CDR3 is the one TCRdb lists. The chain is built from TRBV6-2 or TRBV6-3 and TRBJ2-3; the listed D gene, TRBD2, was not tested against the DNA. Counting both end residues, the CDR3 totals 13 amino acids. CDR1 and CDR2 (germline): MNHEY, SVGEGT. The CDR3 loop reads CASSLAGGQLVLV.

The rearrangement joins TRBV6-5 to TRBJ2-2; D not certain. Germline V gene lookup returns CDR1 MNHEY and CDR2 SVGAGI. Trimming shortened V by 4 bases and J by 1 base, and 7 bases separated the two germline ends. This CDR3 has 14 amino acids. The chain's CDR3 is CASSSKRNTGELFF. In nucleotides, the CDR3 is TGTGCCAGCAGTTCTAAGAGGAACACCGGGGAGCTGTTTTTT.

This chain's CDR3 is CASSPRVAGGQETQYF. DNA for the CDR3: TGTGCCAGCAGCCCCCGGGTAGCGGGGGGGCAAGAGACCCAGTACTTC. The chain employs TRBV7-3 and TRBJ2-5; 11 nucleotides line up with TRBD2. The CDR3 runs to 16 residues. V shed 5 bases and J 2 bases; nucleotides not matched to a gene: 7. Germline loops: CDR1 SGHTA, CDR2 FQGTGA.